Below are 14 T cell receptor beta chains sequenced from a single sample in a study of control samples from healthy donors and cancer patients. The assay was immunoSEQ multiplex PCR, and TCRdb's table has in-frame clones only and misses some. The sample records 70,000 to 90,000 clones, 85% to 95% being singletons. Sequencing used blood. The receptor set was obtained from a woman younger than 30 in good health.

The CDR3 region is CASSKDRDRGQLGPQHF. In DNA, the CDR3 is TGTGCCAGCAGCAAAGACCGGGACAGGGGGCAGCTAGGGCCCCAGCATTTT. J is TRBJ1-5 and V is TRBV21-1; TRBD1 is the table's D call, not checked against the DNA. TRBV21-1 has pseudogene status. The length of the CDR3 is 17 residues.

The CDR3, as DNA: TGCAGCGTTGACGGCATACAGGGCCTCTCTGGAAACACCATATATTTT. Translated: CSVDGIQGLSGNTIYF. The V and J genes are TRBV29-1 and TRBJ1-3, with a possible D match to TRBD1 (6 bases). In germline, CDR1 is SQVTM, CDR2 ANQGSEA. Deletions cut 3 bases from V and 0 bases from J, with 15 bases between. The CDR3 totals 16 residues.

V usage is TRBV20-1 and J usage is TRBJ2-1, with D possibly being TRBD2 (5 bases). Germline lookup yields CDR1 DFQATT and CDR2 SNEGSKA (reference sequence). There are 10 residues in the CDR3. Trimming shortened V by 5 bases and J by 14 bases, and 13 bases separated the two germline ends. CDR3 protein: CSARFGVKFF. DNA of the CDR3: TGCAGTGCTCGTTTCGGGGTTAAGTTCTTC.

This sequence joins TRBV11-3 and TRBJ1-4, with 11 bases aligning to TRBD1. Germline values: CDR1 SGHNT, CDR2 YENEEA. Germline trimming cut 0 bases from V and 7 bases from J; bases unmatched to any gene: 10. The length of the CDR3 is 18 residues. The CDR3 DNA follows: TGTGCCAGCAGCTTAGATCATCCGGGACAGGGGGTATGTGAAAAACTGTTTTTT. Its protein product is CASSLDHPGQGVCEKLFF.

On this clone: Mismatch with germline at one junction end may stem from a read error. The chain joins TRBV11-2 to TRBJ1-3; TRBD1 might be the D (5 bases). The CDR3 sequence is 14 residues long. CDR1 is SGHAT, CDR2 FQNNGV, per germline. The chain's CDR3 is CTSSRQYSGNTIYF. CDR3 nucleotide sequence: TGTACCAGCAGCCGACAGTACTCTGGAAACACCATATATTTT.

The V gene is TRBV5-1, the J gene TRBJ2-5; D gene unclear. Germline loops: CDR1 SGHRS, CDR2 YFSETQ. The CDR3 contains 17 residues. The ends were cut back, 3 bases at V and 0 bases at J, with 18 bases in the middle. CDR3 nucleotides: TGCGCCAGCAGCTCCCCCGGGCAGGCTTATTACCAAGAGACCCAGTACTTC. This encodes CASSSPGQAYYQETQYF.

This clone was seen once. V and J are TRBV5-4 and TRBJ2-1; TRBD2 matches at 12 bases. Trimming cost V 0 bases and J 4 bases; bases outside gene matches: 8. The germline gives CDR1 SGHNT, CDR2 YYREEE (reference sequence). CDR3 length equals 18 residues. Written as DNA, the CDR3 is TGTGCCAGCAGCTTGGGTCTAGCGGGAGGGTTTGTTTACAATGAGCAGTTCTTC. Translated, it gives CASSLGLAGGFVYNEQFF.

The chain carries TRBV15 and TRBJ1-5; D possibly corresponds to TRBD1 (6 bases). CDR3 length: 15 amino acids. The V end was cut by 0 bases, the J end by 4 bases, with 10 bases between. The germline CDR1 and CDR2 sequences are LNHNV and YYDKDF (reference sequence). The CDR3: CATSRDRGLNQPQHF. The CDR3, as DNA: TGTGCCACCAGCAGAGACAGGGGCCTGAATCAGCCCCAGCATTTT.

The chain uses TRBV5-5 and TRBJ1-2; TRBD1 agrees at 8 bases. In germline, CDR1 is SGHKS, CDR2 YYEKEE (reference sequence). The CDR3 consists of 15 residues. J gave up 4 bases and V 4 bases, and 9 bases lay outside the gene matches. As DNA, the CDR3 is TGTGCCAGCAGCCCGGAGACAGGGGATGGCTATGGCTACACCTTC. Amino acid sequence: CASSPETGDGYGYTF.

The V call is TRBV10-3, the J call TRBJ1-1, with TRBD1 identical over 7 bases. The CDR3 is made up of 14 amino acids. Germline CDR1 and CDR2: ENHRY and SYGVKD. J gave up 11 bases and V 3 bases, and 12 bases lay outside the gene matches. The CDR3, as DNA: TGTGCCATCAGTGATAGGGGACAGTCCTCTTGGGCTTTCTTT. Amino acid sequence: CAISDRGQSSWAFF.

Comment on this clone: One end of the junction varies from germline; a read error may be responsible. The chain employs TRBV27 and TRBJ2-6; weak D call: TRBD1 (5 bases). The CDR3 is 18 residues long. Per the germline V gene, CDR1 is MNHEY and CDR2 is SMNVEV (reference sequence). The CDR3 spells CASSMTQVGPSRANVLTF. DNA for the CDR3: TGTGCCAGCAGTATGACACAGGTGGGCCCCTCTAGGGCCAACGTCCTGACTTTC.

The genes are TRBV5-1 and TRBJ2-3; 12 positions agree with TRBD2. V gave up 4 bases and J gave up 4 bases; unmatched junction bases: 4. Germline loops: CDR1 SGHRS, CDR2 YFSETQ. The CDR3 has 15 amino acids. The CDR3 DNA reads TGCGCCAGCAGCCCGCTAGCGGGAGGGCCAGATACGCAGTATTTT. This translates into CASSPLAGGPDTQYF.

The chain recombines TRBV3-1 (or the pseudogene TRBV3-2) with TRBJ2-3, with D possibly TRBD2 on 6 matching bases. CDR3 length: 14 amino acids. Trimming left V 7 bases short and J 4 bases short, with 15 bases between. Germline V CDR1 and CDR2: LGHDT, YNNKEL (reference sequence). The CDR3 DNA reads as TGTGCCAGCATGAACTCGGGAGTATCAGATACGCAGTATTTT. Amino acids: CASMNSGVSDTQYF.

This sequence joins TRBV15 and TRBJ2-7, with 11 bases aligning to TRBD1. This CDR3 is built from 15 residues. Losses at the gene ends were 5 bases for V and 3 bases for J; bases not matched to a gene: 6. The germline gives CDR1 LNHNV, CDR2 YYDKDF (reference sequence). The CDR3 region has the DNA TGTGCCACCAGCGGATCCGGGACAGGGGGCTACGAGCAGTACTTC. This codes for CATSGSGTGGYEQYF.